The TCR beta chain described here comes from a study of siplizumab effects on memory and regulatory T cells. Generated by immunoSEQ multiplex PCR, the TCRdb table keeps only in-frame clones and is missing some. The table records roughly 93,000 clones, just under 95% of them present only once. The germline V gene has CDR1 SGHRS and CDR2 YFSETQ. Trimming left V 4 bases short and J 5 bases short, with 13 bases between. This CDR3 region has 15 residues. The chain joins TRBV5-1 to TRBJ1-6; D is unresolved. Sequencing was performed on non-Treg CD4+ T cells sorted from blood. The sequence derives from a human donor in good health. CDR3 residues: CASSMVGRNNSPLHF. Written as DNA, the CDR3 is TGCGCCAGCAGCATGGTCGGACGGAATAATTCACCCCTCCACTTT.